These 16 T cell receptor beta chains originate from one sample sequenced in a study of T cells in Graves' hyperthyroidism and ophthalmopathy. Amplification targeted TCR beta CDR3 regions from RNA transcripts. Carried out on the TCR CDR3, a first-round RT-PCR used the HTBI primer set. TCRdb re-called the multiplex PCR reads through MiXCR, storing one row per CDR3 protein. Of 500,000 to 600,000 distinct CDR3 sequences in the sample, 15% to 20% are singletons; the top ten hold over 45%. Sample: blood. These TCRs come from a man aged 35 to 55 with Graves' ophthalmopathy.

The genes are TRBV7-9 and TRBJ2-1; 9 bases agree with TRBD1. The germline V gene has CDR1 SEHNR and CDR2 FQNEAQ (reference sequence). The CDR3 is 14 residues long. With 1 base clipped from V and 7 bases from J, the junction kept 2 bases outside the gene matches. The CDR3 DNA follows: TGTGCCAGCAGCTTAGAGGACAGGGGTAATGAGCAGTTCTTC. Its protein is CASSLEDRGNEQFF. The full variable domain, its missing parts supplied by reference TRBV7-9 and TRBJ2-1, is DTGVSQNPRHKITKRGQNVTFRCDPISEHNRLYWYRQTLGQGPEFLTYFQNEAQLEKSRLLSDRFSAERPKGSFSTLEIQRTEQGDSAMYLCASSLEDRGNEQFFGPGTRLTVL.

The V and J genes are TRBV5-4 and TRBJ2-7, with a possible D match to TRBD2 (6 bases). In germline, CDR1 is SGHNT, CDR2 YYREEE (reference sequence). Trimming pared 3 bases from V and 2 bases from J, leaving 12 bases between. The CDR3 contains 14 residues. This CDR3 is CASSWEVGPYEQYF. Here the CDR3 DNA reads TGTGCCAGCAGCTGGGAGGTCGGGCCCTACGAGCAGTACTTC.

The V call is TRBV10-3, the J call TRBJ2-2; D is perhaps TRBD1 (6 bases). Trimming shortened V by 7 bases and J by 3 bases, and 15 bases separated the two germline ends. Germline CDR1 ENHRY, CDR2 SYGVKD. This CDR3 region has 15 residues. The CDR3 bases are TGTGCCATCACCCATGAGGACAGTCACACCGGGGAGCTGTTTTTT. This codes for CAITHEDSHTGELFF.

The CDR3 DNA reads as TGTGCCAGCAGTTGGGGCGGACTCGCGGGAGTCTACGAGCAGTACTTC. This codes for CASSWGGLAGVYEQYF. This chain connects TRBV6-2 or TRBV6-3 to TRBJ2-7, with TRBD2 identical over 7 bases. Trimming at V came to 4 bases and at J to 3 bases, leaving 12 bases not matched to a gene. The germline V gene has CDR1 MNHEY and CDR2 SVGEGT. The CDR3 has 16 amino acids.

This clonotype was counted a few times. The V call is TRBV7-3, the J call TRBJ2-3; TRBD1 might be the D (6 bases). The germline gives CDR1 SGHTA, CDR2 FQGTGA. This CDR3 region has 14 residues. V was cut by 5 bases and J by 6 bases, with 15 bases left in between. CDR3 in amino acids: CASSRDNRQDTQYF. The CDR3 nucleotides read TGTGCCAGCAGCCGGGACAATAGGCAGGATACGCAGTATTTT.

This clonotype was seen ten or more times. The chain carries TRBV2 and TRBJ2-1; D may be TRBD2 (6 bases). Germline V gene sequence: CDR1 SNHLY, CDR2 FYNNEI. The germline V and J ends were trimmed by 3 bases and 7 bases, with 13 bases remaining between them. This CDR3 region has 14 residues. CDR3 sequence reads: CASSEGIGGNEQFF. The CDR3 DNA follows: TGTGCCAGCAGTGAGGGGATCGGGGGAAATGAGCAGTTCTTC. Full variable domain (remainder filled in from reference TRBV2 and TRBJ2-1): EPEVTQTPSHQVTQMGQEVILRCVPISNHLYFYWYRQILGQKVEFLVSFYNNEISEKSEIFDDQFSVERPDGSNFTLKIRSTKLEDSAMYFCASSEGIGGNEQFFGPGTRLTVL.

This clonotype appeared many times. V and J are TRBV3-1 and TRBJ2-2; perhaps TRBD1 as D (6 bases). The CDR3 spans 15 residues. Germline loops: CDR1 LGHDT, CDR2 YNNKEL (reference sequence). The V end was cut by 2 bases, the J end by 7 bases, with 14 bases between. CDR3 protein: CASSQTGIGFGELFF. The CDR3 bases are TGTGCCAGCAGCCAAACAGGGATCGGCTTCGGGGAGCTGTTTTTT.

This clonotype was counted many times. In DNA, the CDR3 is TGTGCCACCAGTGATTTGTCCGACGGAGGGAGTTTACTAGGGAATGAGCAGTTCTTC. This sequence encodes CATSDLSDGGSLLGNEQFF. The gene calls are TRBV24-1 and TRBJ2-1, with D possibly being TRBD2 (6 bases). The CDR3 has 19 amino acids. Trimming took off 0 bases at V and 7 bases at J, with 24 bases between the two ends. CDR1 is KGHDR, CDR2 SFDVKD, per germline.

There are many counts of this clonotype. V and J are TRBV6-1 and TRBJ1-1; D not resolved. This CDR3 contains 13 residues. Germline CDR1 MNHNS, CDR2 SASEGT. Trimming cost V 1 base and J 2 bases, with 5 bases left between them. In DNA form, the CDR3 reads TGTGCCAGCAGTGAAGACATAAACACTGAAGCTTTCTTT. Amino acid sequence: CASSEDINTEAFF.

This clonotype has just a few counts. CDR3 nucleotide sequence: TGTGCCATCAGTGAGTCGAGCGGGAGGGCCGGCGGGCAGTACTTC. Amino acids: CAISESSGRAGGQYF. The chain is built from TRBV10-3 and TRBJ2-7; TRBD2 matches 10 bases. Germline CDR1 and CDR2: ENHRY and SYGVKD. V shed 0 bases and J 9 bases; nucleotides not matched to a gene: 8. The CDR3 covers 15 residues.

The chain combines TRBV10-3 with TRBJ2-1; 12 nucleotides match TRBD2. J was trimmed by 5 bases and V by 2 bases; bases with no gene match: 7. The CDR3 has 17 residues. Germline V gene lookup returns CDR1 ENHRY and CDR2 SYGVKD. CDR3: CAISEKTSGRLNNEQFF. CDR3 DNA sequence: TGTGCCATCAGTGAGAAGACTAGCGGGAGACTAAACAATGAGCAGTTCTTC.

The CDR3 spells CASINELTGTRETQYF. The DNA for the CDR3 is TGTGCCAGCATTAACGAACTGACAGGGACTCGAGAGACCCAGTACTTC. The chain joins TRBV2 to TRBJ2-5; D is possibly TRBD1 (7 bases). Germline assignment: CDR1 SNHLY and CDR2 FYNNEI. The CDR3 is made up of 16 amino acids. With 7 bases removed from V and 4 bases from J, the gap between germline ends came to 22 bases.

This clonotype has a count of ten or more. The chain couples TRBV5-1 to TRBJ2-1; D might be TRBD1 or TRBD2, each matching 6 bases. The CDR3 contains 14 residues. CDR1 is SGHRS, CDR2 YFSETQ, per germline. Trimming took off 2 bases at V and 9 bases at J, with 15 bases between the two ends. The CDR3 DNA sequence: TGCGCCAGCAGCTTCGGGGGCGGGATGGTTGAGCAGTTCTTC. Its translation is CASSFGGGMVEQFF.

Many counts were recorded for this clonotype. The chain is built from TRBV28 and TRBJ2-1; the D gene is possibly TRBD2 (5 bases). Germline CDR1 and CDR2: MDHEN and SYDVKM. Trimming left V 10 bases short and J 6 bases short, with 22 bases between. The CDR3 extends over 15 amino acids. The CDR3 sequence: CATTDPRARSNEQFF. The CDR3 DNA is TGTGCCACCACGGACCCGAGGGCCCGGAGCAATGAGCAGTTCTTC. Full variable domain (missing parts from reference TRBV28 and TRBJ2-1): DVKVTQSSRYLVKRTGEKVFLECVQDMDHENMFWYRQDPGLGLRLIYFSYDVKMKEKGDIPEGYSVSREKKERFSLILESASTNQTSMYLCATTDPRARSNEQFFGPGTRLTVL.

The gene calls are TRBV5-6 and TRBJ1-1; D gene unclear. The CDR3 runs to 14 residues. Germline V gene lookup returns CDR1 SGHDT and CDR2 YYEEEE. Trimming removed 4 bases from V and 8 bases from J, with 18 bases in between. CDR3 sequence (DNA): TGTGCCAGCAGCCCGGCGGGATCGGGAATCGAAGCTTTCTTT. This encodes CASSPAGSGIEAFF.

A few counts support this clonotype. The genes are TRBV6-1 and TRBJ1-5, with no clear D. The CDR3 covers 15 residues. The V gene's germline CDR1 is MNHNS and CDR2 SASEGT. V dropped 6 bases and J dropped 1 base, with 13 bases sitting between them. The CDR3 sequence: CASRLGLGSNQPQHF. CDR3 DNA: TGTGCCAGCAGATTAGGGTTGGGAAGCAATCAGCCCCAGCATTTT.